Following are 18 T cell receptor beta chains from one sample sequenced in a study of shared clonotypes between healthy human individuals. Sequencing was performed with immunoSEQ multiplex PCR; in TCRdb, only in-frame clones are kept and a portion is missing. The table includes about 600,000 clones, around 97% detected once. Material for sequencing was naive CD4+ T cells sorted from blood. Stated subset: CD45RA+ positively selected. These receptors originate from a woman between 25 and 40 years old in good health.

To note about this clone: The junction shows a germline mismatch at one end, possibly a read error. The CDR3 here is CAGSLGSSTDTQYF. DNA for the CDR3: TGTGCCGGCAGTTTGGGCAGCAGCACAGATACGCAGTATTTT. This chain connects TRBV28 to TRBJ2-3; D not certain. CDR3 length: 14 amino acids. Looked up from germline, CDR1 is MDHEN and CDR2 is SYDVKM. Full variable domain (rest looked up from reference TRBV28 and TRBJ2-3): DVKVTQSSRYLVKRTGEKVFLECVQDMDHENMFWYRQDPGLGLRLIYFSYDVKMKEKGDIPEGYSVSREKKERFSLILESASTNQTSMYLCAGSLGSSTDTQYFGPGTRLTVL.

The genes are TRBV10-3 and TRBJ2-3; the D is unclear. V was pared by 0 bases and J by 2 bases, with 12 bases between. Germline CDR1 reads ENHRY; CDR2 reads SYGVKD. There are 16 residues in the CDR3. CDR3 region: CAISESGTKVTDTQYF. CDR3 DNA sequence: TGTGCCATCAGTGAGTCGGGCACGAAGGTCACAGATACGCAGTATTTT.

This chain joins TRBV11-1 and TRBJ2-5; no reliable D call. The CDR3 consists of 12 residues. The germline V and J ends were trimmed by 6 bases and 0 bases, with 5 bases remaining between them. From germline, CDR1 is SGHAT and CDR2 FQDESV (reference sequence). Here the CDR3 reads CASSPYQETQYF. The CDR3 DNA is TGTGCCAGCAGTCCTTACCAAGAGACCCAGTACTTC.

The J gene is TRBJ2-5, the V gene TRBV5-3, with a tentative D call TRBD2 (5 bases). The DNA end is a closer match to TRBJ2-7, so the J assignment may be wrong. TRBV5-3 is classed as an ORF, of uncertain function. This CDR3 spans 15 amino acids. The CDR3, as DNA: TGTGCCAGAAGCTTGGCTGTGGGAGAGCACTACGAGCAGTACTTC. It yields the protein CARSLAVGEHYEQYF.

This chain connects TRBV4-1 to TRBJ2-7, with D possibly TRBD2 on 5 matching bases. V lost 1 base and J lost 7, with 17 bases in between. Germline-derived CDR1 and CDR2 are MGHRA and YSYEKL. The CDR3 loop spans 15 amino acids. The CDR3 sequence: CASSQGAREPREQYF. The DNA of the CDR3 is TGCGCCAGCAGCCAAGGGGCGAGGGAACCTAGAGAGCAGTACTTC.

This chain joins TRBV27 and TRBJ1-6; 8 nucleotides agree with TRBD1. Germline-derived CDR1 and CDR2 are MNHEY and SMNVEV (reference sequence). The CDR3 contains 21 residues. The V and J ends lost 7 bases and 5 bases, in that order; junction bases with no gene match: 25. This chain's CDR3 is CASIKEARDRKRIKDNSPLHF. DNA for the CDR3: TGTGCCAGCATAAAGGAGGCACGGGACAGGAAGCGAATAAAGGATAATTCACCCCTCCACTTT.

Comments on this clone: At one boundary the junction diverges from the germline segment, which might be a read error. The CDR3 protein is CASRLGLGGTQETQYF. The CDR3, as DNA: TGTGCCAGCAGATTAGGACTCGGGGGAACCCAAGAGACCCAGTACTTC. The chain couples TRBV7-9 to TRBJ2-5; D may be TRBD2 (6 bases). The CDR3 consists of 16 residues. Germline V gives CDR1 SEHNR, CDR2 FQNEAQ (reference sequence).

The rearrangement links TRBV30 to TRBJ1-4, with 7 nucleotides matching TRBD1. Germline CDR1 is GTSNPN and CDR2 is SVGIG (reference sequence). Losses at the gene ends were 1 base for V and 5 bases for J; bases not matched to a gene: 4. The CDR3 runs to 14 residues. CDR3 region: CAWSGDSLNEKLFF. The CDR3 coding sequence is TGTGCCTGGAGTGGGGACAGTTTAAATGAAAAACTGTTTTTT.

The chain couples TRBV19 to TRBJ1-5; D might be TRBD1 (5 bases). Germline V CDR1 and CDR2: LNHDA, SQIVND (reference sequence). V was clipped by 6 bases and J by 1 base, with 13 bases between them. The CDR3 runs 15 residues. Written as DNA, the CDR3 is TGTGCCAGTAGACAGGCCAGGCTAAGCAATCAGCCCCAGCATTTT. This gives the protein CASRQARLSNQPQHF.

The genes are TRBV5-1 and TRBJ2-1; 7 bases match TRBD2. The CDR3 sequence is 17 residues long. The J segment lost 1 base and the V segment lost 4 bases, leaving 11 bases of the junction unmatched. CDR1 and CDR2 (germline): SGHRS, YFSETQ. The CDR3 DNA is TGCGCCAGCAGCGTAGACCTAGCGGCCGTGTCCTACAATGAGCAGTTCTTC. Protein sequence: CASSVDLAAVSYNEQFF.

The chain joins TRBV6-1 to TRBJ2-7; weak D call: TRBD1 (5 bases). The CDR3 consists of 15 residues. Trimming left V 1 base short and J 3 bases short, with 13 bases between. Germline V CDR1 and CDR2: MNHNS, SASEGT. CDR3 coding DNA: TGTGCCAGCAGTGAAGTCAGCACAGGACGCTACGAGCAGTACTTC. It encodes CASSEVSTGRYEQYF.

This chain connects TRBV19 to TRBJ1-5, with a possible D match to TRBD1 (5 bases). The length of the CDR3 is 14 residues. V was clipped by 6 bases and J by 6 bases, with 15 bases between them. Per germline, CDR1 LNHDA and CDR2 SQIVND (reference sequence). CDR3 in DNA: TGTGCCAGTAGAAGGGGCGGGGTGGGTCAGCCCCAGCATTTT. Amino acid sequence: CASRRGGVGQPQHF.

The CDR3 DNA follows: TGTGCCAGCAGCTTAGGCCAAAGAGTACAGGGCTTGCGAGCTTTCTTT. Translation gives CASSLGQRVQGLRAFF. The chain couples TRBV11-2 to TRBJ1-1, with D possibly being TRBD1 (6 bases). CDR1 SGHAT and CDR2 FQNNGV come from the germline V gene. Trimming took 1 base from V and 10 from J, leaving 22 bases between them. This CDR3 has 16 residues.

The chain has TRBV5-1 and TRBJ2-7; 9 bases align to TRBD1. The junction had 12 bases not matched to a gene; V was cut back by 4 bases and J by 1 base. CDR1 is SGHRS, CDR2 YFSETQ, per germline. The CDR3 spans 17 residues. CDR3: CASSVAGTGSPSYEQYF. The CDR3 DNA is TGCGCCAGCAGCGTAGCCGGGACAGGGTCCCCTTCCTACGAGCAGTACTTC.

The chain carries TRBV7-9 and TRBJ2-3; perhaps D is TRBD1 or TRBD2 (5 bases each). The length of the CDR3 is 14 residues. The germline V gene has CDR1 SEHNR and CDR2 FQNEAQ (reference sequence). Trimming shortened V by 4 bases and J by 0 bases, and 8 bases separated the two germline ends. The CDR3 reads CASSWGISTDTQYF. In nucleotides, the CDR3 is TGTGCCAGCAGCTGGGGGATTAGCACAGATACGCAGTATTTT. Full variable domain (remainder filled in from reference TRBV7-9 and TRBJ2-3): DTGVSQNPRHKITKRGQNVTFRCDPISEHNRLYWYRQTLGQGPEFLTYFQNEAQLEKSRLLSDRFSAERPKGSFSTLEIQRTEQGDSAMYLCASSWGISTDTQYFGPGTRLTVL.

The CDR3 loop reads CASSLFGELSYGYTF. As DNA, the CDR3 is TGTGCCAGCAGTTTATTTGGCGAACTGAGCTATGGCTACACCTTC. The V call is TRBV27, the J call TRBJ1-2; D not certain. The V and J ends lost 1 base and 4 bases respectively, with 13 bases between them. The CDR3 consists of 15 residues. In germline, CDR1 is MNHEY, CDR2 SMNVEV (reference sequence).

The chain joins TRBV30 to TRBJ2-1; the D is unclear. The CDR3 runs to 14 residues. Trimming stripped 0 bases from V and 14 bases from J, with 20 bases between. Germline assignment: CDR1 GTSNPN and CDR2 SVGIG (reference sequence). CDR3 in amino acids: CAWSVAPSANCEFF. CDR3 DNA sequence: TGTGCCTGGAGTGTAGCTCCTTCGGCTAATTGCGAGTTCTTC.

This chain uses TRBV15 with TRBJ1-5, with a possible D match to TRBD1 (6 bases). The V gene lost 1 base and the J gene lost 1 base, with 8 bases spanning the gap. CDR3 length equals 15 residues. Germline values: CDR1 LNHNV, CDR2 YYDKDF (reference sequence). The CDR3: CATSRAGASNQPQHF. CDR3 DNA: TGTGCCACCAGCAGAGCGGGGGCCAGCAATCAGCCCCAGCATTTT.